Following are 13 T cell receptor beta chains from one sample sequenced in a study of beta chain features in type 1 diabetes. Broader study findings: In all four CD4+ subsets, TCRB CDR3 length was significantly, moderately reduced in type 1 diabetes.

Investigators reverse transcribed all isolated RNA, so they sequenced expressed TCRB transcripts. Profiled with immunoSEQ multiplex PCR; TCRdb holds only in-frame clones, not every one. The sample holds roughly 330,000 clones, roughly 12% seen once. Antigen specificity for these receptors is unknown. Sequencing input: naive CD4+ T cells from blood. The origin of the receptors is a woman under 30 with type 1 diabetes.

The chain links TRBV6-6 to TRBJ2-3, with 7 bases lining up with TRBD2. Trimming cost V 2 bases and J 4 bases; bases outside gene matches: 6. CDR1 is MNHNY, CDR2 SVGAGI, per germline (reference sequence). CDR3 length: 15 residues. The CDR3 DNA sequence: TGTGCCAGCAGTTACGCTAGCGGTAGGGCAGATACGCAGTATTTT. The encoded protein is CASSYASGRADTQYF.

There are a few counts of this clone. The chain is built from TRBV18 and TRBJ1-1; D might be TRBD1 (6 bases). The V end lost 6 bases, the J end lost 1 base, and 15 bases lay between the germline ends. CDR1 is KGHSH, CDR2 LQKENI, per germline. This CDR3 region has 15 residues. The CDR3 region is CASSQSDSSNTEAFF. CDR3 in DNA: TGTGCCAGCTCTCAATCGGACAGCTCGAACACTGAAGCTTTCTTT.

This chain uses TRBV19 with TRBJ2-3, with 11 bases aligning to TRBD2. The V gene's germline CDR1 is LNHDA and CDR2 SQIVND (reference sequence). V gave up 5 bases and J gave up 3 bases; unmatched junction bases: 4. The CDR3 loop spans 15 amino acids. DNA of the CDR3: TGTGCCAGTAGTCGGACTAGCGGGTTAACAGATACGCAGTATTTT. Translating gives CASSRTSGLTDTQYF.

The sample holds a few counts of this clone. CDR3 nucleotides: TGCGCCAGCAGCCTCAGTAGCGGGGGATACAATGAGCAGTTCTTC. Its translation: CASSLSSGGYNEQFF. The chain couples TRBV4-3 to TRBJ2-1; 9 bases map to TRBD2. Germline loops: CDR1 LGHNA, CDR2 YSLEER. The V gene end was trimmed by 4 bases and the J gene end by 4 bases; junction bases not matched to a gene: 5. CDR3 length equals 15 residues.

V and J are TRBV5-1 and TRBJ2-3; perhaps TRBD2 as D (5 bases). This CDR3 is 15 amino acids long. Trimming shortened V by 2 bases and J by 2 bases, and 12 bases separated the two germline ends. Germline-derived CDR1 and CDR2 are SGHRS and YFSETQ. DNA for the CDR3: TGCGCCAGCAGCTTTGGCGGGTTCCCCACAGATACGCAGTATTTT. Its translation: CASSFGGFPTDTQYF.

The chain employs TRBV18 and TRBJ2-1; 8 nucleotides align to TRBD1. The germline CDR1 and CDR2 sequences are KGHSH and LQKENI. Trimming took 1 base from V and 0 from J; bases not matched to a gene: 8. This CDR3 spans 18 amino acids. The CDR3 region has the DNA TGTGCCAGCTCACCACAGGAGGCAGGGGGCAGCTCCTACAATGAGCAGTTCTTC. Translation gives CASSPQEAGGSSYNEQFF. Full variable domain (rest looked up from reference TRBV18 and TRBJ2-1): NAGVMQNPRHLVRRRGQEARLRCSPMKGHSHVYWYRQLPEEGLKFMVYLQKENIIDESGMPKERFSAEFPKEGPSILRIQQVVRGDSAAYFCASSPQEAGGSSYNEQFFGPGTRLTVL.

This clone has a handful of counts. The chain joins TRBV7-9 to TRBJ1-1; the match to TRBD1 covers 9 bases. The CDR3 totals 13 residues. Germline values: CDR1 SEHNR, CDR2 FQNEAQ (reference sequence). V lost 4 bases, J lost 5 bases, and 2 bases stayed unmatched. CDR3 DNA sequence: TGTGCCAGCAGCTGGGACAGGGATACTGAAGCTTTCTTT. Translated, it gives CASSWDRDTEAFF.

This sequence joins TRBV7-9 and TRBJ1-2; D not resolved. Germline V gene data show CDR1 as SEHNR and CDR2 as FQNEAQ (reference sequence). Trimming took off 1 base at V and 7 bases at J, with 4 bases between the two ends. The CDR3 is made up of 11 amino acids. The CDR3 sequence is CASSLVSGYTF. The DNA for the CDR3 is TGTGCCAGCAGCTTAGTTAGTGGCTACACCTTC.

The CDR3 nucleotides read TGTGCCAGCAGCCGCGACAGGGTAAATCAGCCCCAGCATTTT. Protein product: CASSRDRVNQPQHF. This chain uses TRBV7-2 with TRBJ1-5; the match to TRBD1 covers 7 bases. V lost 5 bases, J lost 4 bases, and 5 bases stayed unmatched. This CDR3 region has 14 residues. Germline-derived CDR1 and CDR2 are SGHTA and FQGNSA.

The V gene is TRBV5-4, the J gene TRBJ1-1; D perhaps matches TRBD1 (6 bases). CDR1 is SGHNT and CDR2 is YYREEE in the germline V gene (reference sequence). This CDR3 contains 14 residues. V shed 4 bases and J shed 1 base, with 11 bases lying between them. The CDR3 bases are TGTGCCAGCAGCCTGGACAGTTCGAACACTGAAGCTTTCTTT. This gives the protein CASSLDSSNTEAFF.

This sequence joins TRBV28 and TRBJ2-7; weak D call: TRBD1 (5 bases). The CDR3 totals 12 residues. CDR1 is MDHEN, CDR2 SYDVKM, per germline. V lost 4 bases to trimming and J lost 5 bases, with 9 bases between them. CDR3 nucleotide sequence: TGTGCCAGCAGTTCCAGGGTGCACGAGCAGTACTTC. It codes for CASSSRVHEQYF.

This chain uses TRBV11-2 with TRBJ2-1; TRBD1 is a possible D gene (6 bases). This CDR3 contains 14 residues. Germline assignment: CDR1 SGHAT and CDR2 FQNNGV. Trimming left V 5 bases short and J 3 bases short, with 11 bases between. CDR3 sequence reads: CASSSRGVYNEQFF. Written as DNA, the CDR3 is TGTGCCAGCAGCAGCAGGGGTGTCTACAATGAGCAGTTCTTC.

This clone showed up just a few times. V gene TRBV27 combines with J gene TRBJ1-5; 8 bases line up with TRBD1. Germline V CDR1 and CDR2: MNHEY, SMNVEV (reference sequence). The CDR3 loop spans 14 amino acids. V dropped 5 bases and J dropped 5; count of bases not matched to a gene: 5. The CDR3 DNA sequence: TGTGCCAGCAGTCCCGACAGGGGAGATCAGCCCCAGCATTTT. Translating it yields CASSPDRGDQPQHF.